The 15 T cell receptor beta chains presented below share a single source sample, sequenced in a study of T-cell memory formation after mild COVID-19. Using its own MiXCR run on the 5' RACE reads, TCRdb lists one record per CDR3 protein. The table lists roughly 610,000 distinct CDR3 sequences, 15% to 20% of them singletons. The sequenced sample consisted of PBMCs or a T cell subset sorted from them (not recorded which). The receptor set was obtained from an adult woman who had mild COVID-19 (a few samples of this study predate the infection). Cell type and time point are not known.

This clonotype turned up a few times. V usage is TRBV20-1 and J usage is TRBJ1-2; D is ambiguous. The V end lost 6 bases, the J end lost 6 bases, and 14 bases lay between the germline ends. Germline CDR1 DFQATT, CDR2 SNEGSKA (reference sequence). The CDR3 sequence is 12 residues long. The DNA for the CDR3 is TGCAGTGCCATCGGGCCCCGAGATGGCTACACCTTC. Translation gives CSAIGPRDGYTF.

The chain combines TRBV12-3 or TRBV12-4 with TRBJ1-6; D gene uncertain. The CDR3 extends over 12 amino acids. V dropped 6 bases and J dropped 10 bases, with 10 bases sitting between them. The CDR3 bases are TGTGCCAGCAGAAAAAGCGGCTCACCCCTCCACTTT. It encodes CASRKSGSPLHF.

Only a few counts were recorded for this clonotype. The CDR3 DNA sequence: TGCAGTGCTCGTCTGGGGGCACAAGAGACCCAGTACTTC. Translation: CSARLGAQETQYF. This chain joins TRBV20-1 and TRBJ2-5; a possible D gene is TRBD1 (6 bases). The CDR3 has 13 residues. From germline, CDR1 is DFQATT and CDR2 SNEGSKA (reference sequence). Deletions cut 5 bases from V and 2 bases from J, with 12 bases between.

There are many counts of this clonotype. The chain is built from TRBV5-5 and TRBJ2-2, with D unresolved. Germline CDR1 is SGHKS and CDR2 is YYEKEE (reference sequence). This CDR3 comprises 16 residues. With 1 base removed from V and 5 bases from J, the gap between germline ends came to 15 bases. CDR3 protein: CASSLMLFLQTGELFF. The CDR3 nucleotides are TGTGCCAGCAGCTTGATGCTCTTTCTCCAGACCGGGGAGCTGTTTTTT.

Of note for this clonotype: Relative to the germline gene, one junction end is altered; a read error may explain this. The CDR3 coding sequence is TGTGCCAGCATTTTAATTCGGGCAGACACCGGGGAGCTGTTTTTT. It yields the protein CASILIRADTGELFF. The chain links TRBV12-3 or TRBV12-4 to TRBJ2-2; no definite D call. CDR3 length equals 15 residues.

The chain uses TRBV3-1 and TRBJ1-4; weak D call: TRBD1 (5 bases). This CDR3 has 13 residues. Germline CDR1 LGHDT, CDR2 YNNKEL (reference sequence). Trimming left V 2 bases short and J 8 bases short, with 9 bases between. The CDR3 DNA sequence: TGTGCCAGCAGCCAAAGGTCAGGGGAAAAACTGTTTTTT. This translates into CASSQRSGEKLFF.

V usage is TRBV5-1 and J usage is TRBJ2-1; 13 bases are shared with TRBD2. The CDR3 consists of 23 residues. From germline, CDR1 is SGHRS and CDR2 YFSETQ. J was trimmed by 7 bases and V by 3 bases; bases with no gene match: 28. The CDR3 region is CASSYANSWIRTGLAGELNEQFF. In DNA form, the CDR3 reads TGCGCCAGCAGCTACGCTAATTCGTGGATTCGGACTGGACTAGCGGGAGAGTTAAATGAGCAGTTCTTC.

This clonotype was counted between two and nine times. This CDR3 reads CASSLASGRGSYEQYF. DNA for the CDR3: TGTGCCAGCAGCTTAGCGTCAGGAAGGGGTTCCTACGAGCAGTACTTC. The J gene is TRBJ2-7, the V gene TRBV7-6, with D possibly TRBD1 on 5 matching bases. The germline V gene has CDR1 SGHVS and CDR2 FNYEAQ. The CDR3 has 16 residues. V lost 0 bases, J lost 1 base, and 13 bases lay in between.

This clonotype has just a few counts. This chain links TRBV12-3 or TRBV12-4 with TRBJ2-2, with D maybe TRBD2 (5 bases). The V gene lost 0 bases and the J gene lost 7 bases, with 12 bases spanning the gap. This CDR3 is built from 15 residues. CDR3 DNA: TGTGCCAGCAGTTTAGCTGGGCTAGCTCGCGGGGAGCTGTTTTTT. Translating it yields CASSLAGLARGELFF.

This sequence joins TRBV7-2 and TRBJ2-2, with 7 nucleotides matching TRBD1. With V trimmed by 5 bases and J by 7 bases, 10 bases remained unmatched. The CDR3 has 15 amino acids. The germline gives CDR1 SGHTA, CDR2 FQGNSA. The CDR3: CASSLGTVVSGELFF. As DNA, the CDR3 is TGTGCCAGCAGCCTGGGGACAGTGGTTAGCGGGGAGCTGTTTTTT.

In its sample, this clonotype was seen a few times. The chain joins TRBV20-1 to TRBJ2-2; TRBD1 matches 8 bases. CDR3 length: 15 amino acids. Germline V lookup: CDR1 DFQATT, CDR2 SNEGSKA (reference sequence). With V trimmed by 1 base and J by 0 bases, 1 base remained unmatched. The CDR3 DNA is TGCAGTGCTAGAGTGGACAGGGCGAACACCGGGGAGCTGTTTTTT. Its translation is CSARVDRANTGELFF.

This clonotype has more than one count but fewer than ten. The gene calls are TRBV5-1 and TRBJ1-2; D gene uncertain. The germline V gene encodes CDR1 SGHRS and CDR2 YFSETQ. The length of the CDR3 is 15 residues. Trimming left V 3 bases short and J 4 bases short, with 16 bases between. CDR3 in DNA: TGCGCCAGCAGCTATGACGGGGAGGAACCCTATGGCTACACCTTC. It yields the protein CASSYDGEEPYGYTF.

A few counts support this clonotype. The rearrangement joins TRBV6-2 or TRBV6-3 to TRBJ2-3; D call uncertain. There are 16 residues in the CDR3. CDR1 and CDR2 from the germline V gene are MNHEY and SVGEGT. V shed 5 bases and J shed 1 base, with 16 bases lying between them. CDR3 loop: CASSHRPKLGTDTQYF. The CDR3 DNA reads as TGTGCCAGCAGTCACCGACCGAAACTTGGCACAGATACGCAGTATTTT.

This chain uses TRBV7-8 with TRBJ2-7; TRBD1 is a possible D gene (5 bases). Trimming removed 4 bases from V and 5 bases from J, with 21 bases in between. The CDR3 is made up of 16 amino acids. Per the germline V gene, CDR1 is SGHVS and CDR2 is FQNEAQ. As DNA, the CDR3 is TGTGCCAGCAGCTACCTCTTTCAGGGCGGCGGCCACGAGCAGTACTTC. This sequence encodes CASSYLFQGGGHEQYF.

The table lists this clonotype with a few counts. This chain joins TRBV5-5 and TRBJ1-1; D is unresolved. Germline V CDR1 and CDR2: SGHKS, YYEKEE (reference sequence). The CDR3 covers 15 residues. Trimming took off 4 bases at V and 1 base at J, with 14 bases between the two ends. The CDR3: CASSLNSLPNTEAFF. In nucleotides, the CDR3 is TGTGCCAGCAGCCTAAACAGTCTACCGAACACTGAAGCTTTCTTT.